This TCR beta chain appears in the sequencing data of a study of CD8+ T cells in alopecia areata. The wider study: Oral tofacitinib, 5 to 10 mg twice daily, was given in an open-label trial. Once tofacitinib had been taken for 6 to 18 months, 6 months off drug followed. General observations from the study: As there was one nonresponder, how baseline CD8+ expansion relates to response remains uncertain.

RNA was extracted and reverse transcribed into cDNA as the sequencing template. The repertoire was sequenced with immunoSEQ multiplex PCR; TCRdb's copy has only in-frame clones and lacks some. The data hold about 220,000 clones, with under 75% observed a single time. This CDR3 has 12 amino acids. V was trimmed by 10 bases and J by 4 bases, leaving 13 bases between them. The germline V gene encodes CDR1 SGHVS and CDR2 FNYEAQ. As for treatment: oral pan-JAK inhibitor, 5-10 mg twice daily. The investigators collected lesional scalp punch biopsies and peripheral blood from alopecia areata patients. For this clone: The antigen remains undetermined.

The material sequenced was CD4+ T cells sorted from blood, taken at week 4, from a patient treated with tofacitinib. The TCR originated in a human donor with alopecia areata. V usage is TRBV7-6 and J usage is TRBJ1-1, with no clear D. The CDR3: CATSNMATEAFF. CDR3 nucleotides: TGTGCCACTTCGAACATGGCCACTGAAGCTTTCTTT.